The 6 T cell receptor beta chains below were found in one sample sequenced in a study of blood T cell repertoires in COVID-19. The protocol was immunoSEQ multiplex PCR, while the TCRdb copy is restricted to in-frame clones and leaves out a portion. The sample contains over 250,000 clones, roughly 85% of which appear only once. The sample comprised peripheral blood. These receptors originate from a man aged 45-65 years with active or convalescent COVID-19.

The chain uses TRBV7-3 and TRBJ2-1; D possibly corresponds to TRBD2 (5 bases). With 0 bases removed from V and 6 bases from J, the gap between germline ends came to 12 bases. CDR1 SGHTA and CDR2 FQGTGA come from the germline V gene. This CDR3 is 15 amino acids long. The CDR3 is CASSLTWGVGNEQFF. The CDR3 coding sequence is TGTGCCAGCAGCTTAACGTGGGGAGTTGGCAATGAGCAGTTCTTC.

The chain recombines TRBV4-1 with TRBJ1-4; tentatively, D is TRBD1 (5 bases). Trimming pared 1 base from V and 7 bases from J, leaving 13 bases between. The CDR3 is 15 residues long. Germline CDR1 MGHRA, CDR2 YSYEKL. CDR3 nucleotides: TGCGCCAGCAGCCAAGCCGGCCAGGGCTCTGAAAAACTGTTTTTT. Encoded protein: CASSQAGQGSEKLFF.

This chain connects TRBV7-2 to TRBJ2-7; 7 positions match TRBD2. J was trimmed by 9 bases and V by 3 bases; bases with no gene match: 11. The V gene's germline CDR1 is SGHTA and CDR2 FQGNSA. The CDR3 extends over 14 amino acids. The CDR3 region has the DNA TGTGCCAGCAGCTTTAGCCGAGGCGGGAGAGGGCAGTACTTC. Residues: CASSFSRGGRGQYF. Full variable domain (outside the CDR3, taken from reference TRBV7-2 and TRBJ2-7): GAGVSQSPSNKVTEKGKDVELRCDPISGHTALYWYRQSLGQGLEFLIYFQGNSAPDKSGLPSDRFSAERTGGSVSTLTIQRTQQEDSAVYLCASSFSRGGRGQYFGPGTRLTVT.

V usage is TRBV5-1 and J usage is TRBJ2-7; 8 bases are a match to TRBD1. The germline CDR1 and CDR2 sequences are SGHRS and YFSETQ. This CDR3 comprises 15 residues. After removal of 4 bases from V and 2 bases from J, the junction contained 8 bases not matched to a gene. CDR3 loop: CASSIEDRGPYEQYF. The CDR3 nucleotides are TGCGCCAGCAGCATTGAAGACAGGGGACCCTACGAGCAGTACTTC.

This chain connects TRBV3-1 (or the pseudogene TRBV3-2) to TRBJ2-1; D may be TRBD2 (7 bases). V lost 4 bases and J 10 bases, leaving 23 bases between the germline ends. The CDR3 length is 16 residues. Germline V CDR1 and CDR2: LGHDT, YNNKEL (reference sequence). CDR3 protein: CASSRRTSRGVGEQFF. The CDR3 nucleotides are TGTGCCAGCAGCCGGAGGACTAGTAGGGGGGTTGGGGAGCAGTTCTTC.

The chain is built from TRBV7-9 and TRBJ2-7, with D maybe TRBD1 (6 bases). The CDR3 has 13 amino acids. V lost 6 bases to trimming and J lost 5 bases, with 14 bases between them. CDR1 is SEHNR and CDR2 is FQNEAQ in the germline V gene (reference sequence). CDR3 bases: TGTGCCAGCAGTTTACCCCACAGGGACGAGCAGTACTTC. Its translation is CASSLPHRDEQYF.